These 13 T cell receptor beta chains originate from one sample sequenced in a study of blood T cells in healthy people across ages. With a J-beta primer mix and a sample-barcoded 5' primer, a second PCR ran about 6 to 11 cycles. TCRdb used MiXCR to reprocess the 5' RACE reads, holding one entry per CDR3 protein. In the table there are 900,000 to 950,000 distinct CDR3 sequences, under 35% of which are singletons. These data also formed part of another study, on T cells of mothers and their children.

The source material was blood. The receptors stem from a woman aged 40 to 50 in good health.

This clonotype occurred a few times. The rearrangement uses TRBV12-3 or TRBV12-4 and TRBJ1-1, with TRBD1 identical over 9 bases. V lost 6 bases, J lost 9 bases, and 11 bases stayed unmatched. This CDR3 is built from 14 residues. The CDR3 protein is CASSRPGTGSQAFF. The CDR3 DNA sequence: TGTGCCAGCAGCCGGCCCGGGACAGGGTCCCAAGCTTTCTTT.

Details on this clonotype: A much larger clone sits a single nucleotide away, making a read error possible. The V call is TRBV29-1, the J call TRBJ2-4; the D gene is possibly TRBD2 (5 bases). This CDR3 comprises 14 residues. The germline CDR1 and CDR2 sequences are SQVTM and ANQGSEA. The CDR3 loop is CGVSHRPGNNIQYF. CDR3 bases: TGCGGCGTCTCCCATCGTCCCGGGAATAACATTCAGTACTTC.

The rearrangement links TRBV15 to TRBJ1-6, with 7 nucleotides matching TRBD1. With 1 base clipped from V and 6 bases from J, the junction kept 6 bases outside the gene matches. Germline CDR1 is LNHNV and CDR2 is YYDKDF (reference sequence). CDR3 length: 16 amino acids. CDR3 in DNA: TGTGCCACCAGCAGAGGACAGGGAATGGGTAATTCACCCCTCCACTTT. Amino acid sequence: CATSRGQGMGNSPLHF.

This rearrangement joins TRBV11-2 to TRBJ2-5, with TRBD1 identical over 8 bases. The CDR3 has 14 amino acids. The germline gives CDR1 SGHAT, CDR2 FQNNGV. The junction had 7 bases not matched to a gene; V was cut back by 5 bases and J by 5 bases. CDR3 in DNA: TGTGCCAGCAGCGGAAATTACAGGGGGGAGACCCAGTACTTC. It codes for CASSGNYRGETQYF. The full variable domain, in which reference TRBV11-2 and TRBJ2-5 provide the parts outside the CDR3, is EAGVAQSPRYKIIEKRQSVAFWCNPISGHATLYWYQQILGQGPKLLIQFQNNGVVDDSQLPKDRFSAERLKGVDSTLKIQPAKLEDSAVYLCASSGNYRGETQYFGPGTRLLVL.

This clonotype was detected only a few times. The rearrangement joins TRBV5-1 to TRBJ2-2; no firm D call. Germline CDR1 SGHRS, CDR2 YFSETQ. Trimming stripped 5 bases from V and 1 base from J, with 12 bases between. CDR3 size: 15 residues. CDR3 nucleotides: TGCGCCAGCAGATTCGACACACAGAACACCGGGGAGCTGTTTTTT. This encodes CASRFDTQNTGELFF.

As regards this clonotype: At one end, the junction sequence differs from germline, possibly due to a read error. The V gene is TRBV4-1, the J gene TRBJ2-1; 14 bases align to TRBD2. Germline V gene data show CDR1 as MGHRA and CDR2 as YSYEKL. This CDR3 spans 16 amino acids. The CDR3 DNA reads TGCACCAGCAGCCAGGGACTAGCGGGGGTATCCAATGAGCAGTTCTTC. This sequence encodes CTSSQGLAGVSNEQFF.

Turning to this clonotype: This may come from a read error, since a much larger clone is one base off. The chain carries TRBV28 and TRBJ2-4, with 8 bases aligning to TRBD1. Germline lookup yields CDR1 MDHEN and CDR2 SYDVKM. The CDR3 spans 14 residues. Here the CDR3 reads CANSLTGGRNIQYF. CDR3 DNA sequence: TGTGCCAACAGTCTCACAGGGGGTAGGAACATTCAGTACTTC.

This clonotype was picked up many times. The J gene is TRBJ2-7, the V gene TRBV7-2; D is undetermined. Trimming took 3 bases from V and 6 from J, leaving 15 bases between them. Germline CDR1 and CDR2: SGHTA and FQGNSA. The CDR3 has 14 amino acids. CDR3 in amino acids: CASSFGQTATEQYF. The DNA for the CDR3 is TGTGCCAGCAGCTTCGGCCAGACCGCAACCGAGCAGTACTTC.

This clonotype was recorded a few times. The chain is built from TRBV6-1 and TRBJ2-1, with TRBD2 matching 10 bases. The germline V gene has CDR1 MNHNS and CDR2 SASEGT. The length of the CDR3 is 17 residues. The V segment lost 6 bases and the J segment 3 bases; nucleotides outside the gene matches: 11. The CDR3 DNA follows: TGTGCCAGCAGCGCCCTCCCTAGCGGGGGACTCTACAATGAGCAGTTCTTC. Translation: CASSALPSGGLYNEQFF.

CDR3 coding DNA: TGCGCCAGCAGCCAGGAATCCCACACCGGGGAGCTGTTTTTT. Protein product: CASSQESHTGELFF. This chain uses TRBV4-1 with TRBJ2-2; no clear D. V was clipped by 3 bases and J by 3 bases, with 8 bases between them. CDR1 is MGHRA and CDR2 is YSYEKL in the germline V gene. This CDR3 comprises 14 residues.

This clonotype was recorded once. This rearrangement joins TRBV5-4 to TRBJ1-1, with TRBD1 as a possible D gene (5 bases). Per germline, CDR1 SGHNT and CDR2 YYREEE (reference sequence). The germline V and J ends were trimmed by 2 bases and 1 base, with 12 bases remaining between them. This CDR3 region has 15 residues. The CDR3 DNA is TGTGCCAGCAGCTTCGCGGGACGTTGGAACACTGAAGCTTTCTTT. Encoded protein: CASSFAGRWNTEAFF. The full variable domain, completed using reference TRBV5-4 and TRBJ1-1, is ETGVTQSPTHLIKTRGQQVTLRCSSQSGHNTVSWYQQALGQGPQFIFQYYREEENGRGNFPPRFSGLQFPNYSSELNVNALELDDSALYLCASSFAGRWNTEAFFGQGTRLTVV.

This clonotype was seen more than once but under ten times. V is TRBV6-6 and J is TRBJ2-7; TRBD2 matches 8 bases. V lost 6 bases to trimming and J lost 7 bases; unmatched junction nucleotides: 8. Germline V CDR1 and CDR2: MNHNY, SVGAGI (reference sequence). The CDR3 has 13 amino acids. Here the CDR3 DNA reads TGTGCCAGCAGCCAGACTAGCGCTGGTGAGCAGTACTTC. It encodes CASSQTSAGEQYF.

A note on this clonotype: This could be a read error, since a much larger clone is one nucleotide away. The chain carries TRBV20-1 and TRBJ2-6; tentatively, D is TRBD2 (6 bases). There are 15 residues in the CDR3. Germline V gene data show CDR1 as DFQATT and CDR2 as SNEGSKA (reference sequence). V was trimmed by 5 bases and J by 0 bases, leaving 11 bases between them. The CDR3 spells CSAWLGGSGANVLTF. CDR3 coding DNA: TGCAGTGCTTGGTTGGGAGGCTCTGGGGCCAACGTCCTGACTTTC.